The source of this TCR beta chain is a study of blood T cell repertoires in COVID-19. CDR3 length: 13 amino acids. The V end lost 0 bases, the J end lost 5 bases, and 7 bases lay between the germline ends. Germline values: CDR1 LGHDT, CDR2 YNNKEL (reference sequence). This clone was observed once. Assay: immunoSEQ multiplex PCR; the TCRdb copy retains only in-frame clones and omits some. Here the sample spans about 220,000 clones, around four fifths being singletons. Sequencing input: peripheral blood. The chain uses TRBV3-1 (or the pseudogene TRBV3-2) and TRBJ2-5; D unresolved. The TCR was taken from a woman between 55 and 75 years old who had recovered from COVID-19. CDR3 residues: CASSQETVETQYF. CDR3 DNA: TGTGCCAGCAGCCAAGAAACGGTGGAGACCCAGTACTTC.